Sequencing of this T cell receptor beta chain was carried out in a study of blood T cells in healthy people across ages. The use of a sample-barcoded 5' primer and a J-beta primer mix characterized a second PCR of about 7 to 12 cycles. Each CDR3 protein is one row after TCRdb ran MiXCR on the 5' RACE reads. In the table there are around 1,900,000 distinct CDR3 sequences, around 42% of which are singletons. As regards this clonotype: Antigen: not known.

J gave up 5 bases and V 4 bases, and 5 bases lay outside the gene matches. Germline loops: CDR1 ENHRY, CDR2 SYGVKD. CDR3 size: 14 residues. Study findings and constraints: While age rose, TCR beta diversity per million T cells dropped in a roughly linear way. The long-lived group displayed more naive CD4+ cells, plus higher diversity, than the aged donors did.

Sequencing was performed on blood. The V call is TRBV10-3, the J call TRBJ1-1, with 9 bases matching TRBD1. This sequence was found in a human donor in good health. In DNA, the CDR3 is TGTGCCATCAGTGGAGTGACAGGGGGGACTGAAGCTTTCTTT. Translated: CAISGVTGGTEAFF.